This T cell receptor (beta chain) stems from a study of blood T cell repertoires in COVID-19. Study in general: Samples taken during acute and convalescent COVID-19 were collected in the United States, Italy and Spain. From T cells, B-cell-depleted T cells, or PBMCs came the material, which was cDNA or gDNA.

Authors' data handling: Estimation of nucleated cell counts was performed using reference gene primer amplification. Profiled with immunoSEQ multiplex PCR; TCRdb holds only in-frame clones, not every one. Clonal size and the V and J genes are those of that table, whereas D and trimming came from the DNA. The sample holds roughly 67,000 clones, 86% seen once. V was pared by 1 base and J by 2 bases, with 9 bases between. From germline, CDR1 is SGHTA and CDR2 FQGNSA. The CDR3 sequence is 14 residues long. V gene TRBV7-2 combines with J gene TRBJ2-7; D is perhaps TRBD1 (6 bases). Sequenced sample: peripheral blood. This TCR was recovered from a man in his fifties or sixties with acute or convalescent COVID-19. The CDR3 is CASSLGPGAYEQYF. CDR3 DNA: TGTGCCAGCAGCTTAGGACCAGGGGCCTACGAGCAGTACTTC.